These T cell receptor beta chains were read from a single sample in a study of shared clonotypes between healthy human individuals. Profiling relied on immunoSEQ multiplex PCR, and the TCRdb table lists in-frame clones only, not all of them. The profile covers approximately 2.3 million clones, with approximately 95% appearing a single time and about 0.41% taken by the ten largest. Sample: naive CD4+ T cells from PBMCs. The source is a young man in good health. Some clones in this sample may be carry-over from other donors' samples. Both conserved end residues are part of each CDR3. The D gene is left open where the match is weak. The listing skips clone size in some rows; elsewhere it reads once, few, many or a size class.

J	size	V	D	DNA	CDR3
TRBJ1-5	few	TRBV10-3	.	TGTGCCATCAGTGAGTCGTCAGACATGACCAATCAGCCCCAGCATTTT	CAISESSDMTNQPQHF
TRBJ1-4	.	TRBV2	TRBD1	TGTGCCAGCACCGGAGGGTGGGACAGGGGACACGAAAAACTGTTTTTT	CASTGGWDRGHEKLFF
TRBJ2-3	.	TRBV5-1	.	TGCGCCAGCAGACAGGGAGTCACAGATACGCAGTATTTT	CASRQGVTDTQYF
TRBJ2-1	.	TRBV6-6	TRBD1	TGTGCCAGCAGCCAGCCCCGGGGACAGGGATTAGGTGAGCAGTTCTTC	CASSQPRGQGLGEQFF
TRBJ1-2	.	TRBV10-3	.	TGTGCCATCAGTGACCCAATAAGGGGAAACTATGGCTACACCTTC	CAISDPIRGNYGYTF
TRBJ1-5	once	TRBV9	.	TGTGCCAGCAGCGTAGAAGGGTCCAATCAGCCCCAGCATTTT	CASSVEGSNQPQHF
TRBJ1-1	few	TRBV27	TRBD1	TGTGCCAGCAGTCGCACGCGGACAGGCGACACTGAAGCTTTCTTT	CASSRTRTGDTEAFF
TRBJ2-3	.	TRBV21-1	.	TGTGCCAGCATACGAAAGAGTAGCACAGATACGCAGTATTTT	CASIRKSSTDTQYF
TRBJ2-1	.	TRBV6-5	.	TGTGCCAGCAGTTACGCTGGTGTTTTCTACTACAATGAGCAGTTCTTC	CASSYAGVFYYNEQFF
TRBJ2-7	.	TRBV6-1	.	TGTGCCAGCAGCCTACTGACAGCCTCCTACGAGCAGTACTTC	CASSLLTASYEQYF
TRBJ2-3	.	TRBV18	.	TGCGCCAGCTCACCACCTTCGGCGGTTGCGCAGTATTTT	CASSPPSAVAQYF
TRBJ1-5	few	TRBV4-1	.	TGCGCCAGCAGCCAAGACGGGGGCCAAGGACAGCCCCAGCATTTT	CASSQDGGQGQPQHF
TRBJ2-2	.	TRBV4-1	.	TGCGCCAGCAGCCAGGCCAGGGCCCCCGGGGAGCTGTTTTTT	CASSQARAPGELFF
TRBJ2-3	.	TRBV6-5	TRBD1	TGTGCCAGCAGGAGGGACAGCTTGAGCACAGATACGCAGTATTTT	CASRRDSLSTDTQYF
TRBJ2-5	.	TRBV7-9	TRBD1	TGTGCCAGCAGCACCTGGACAGGGGAGACCCAGTACTTC	CASSTWTGETQYF
TRBJ2-3	.	TRBV5-1	TRBD1	TGCGCCAGCAGCTTGGGGGACAGGGGATTTACTAGCACAGATACGCAGTATTTT	CASSLGDRGFTSTDTQYF
TRBJ2-7	.	TRBV27	.	TGTGCCAGCAGTCCGCGGAGGGGGGAGCAGTACTTC	CASSPRRGEQYF